This T cell receptor beta chain was found in a study of shared clonotypes between healthy human individuals (TCRdb year 2020). Some background on the complete study: A couple of women and a few men aged 18 to 49 years were included in the cohort. For each donor, CD4 naive and CD4 memory were each run on three plates, CD8 naive on two plates, and CD8 memory on one plate. Blood TCR repertoires of a handful of healthy adults were deeply sequenced to estimate repertoire size and the extent of clonotype sharing between individuals. Different laboratories and diverse techniques were used to prepare libraries and sequence TCR repertoires, to increase sequencing depth and limit assay-specific biases. Between about 0.8 and 9 billion PBMCs per donor were obtained by leukapheresis. Overall study results and their limits: Naive subsets generally had larger estimated clonotype richness than memory subsets. Sampling was limited to blood, and TCR repertoires in tissue likely differ from TCR repertoires in blood. Pairwise subsampling led to the expectation that sequencing depth would affect the degree of clonotype sharing among donors. The genetic and exposure-history diversity represented was limited by the small number of donors. When a few donors were compared, the shared fraction of clonotypes was about 5.2% for naive CD4, about 4% for naive CD8, more than 2% for memory CD4, and 0.4% for memory CD8. Clonotypes shared by all four sorted-subset donors showed higher generation probabilities than non-shared clonotypes. Rarefaction of sorted-subset datasets indicated incomplete sequencing despite the large sequencing depth.

Points on this clone: The antigen it binds to is not known. It has no much larger one-base neighbor in the sample; base qualities were not kept.

CDR1 and CDR2 were assigned from the germline V gene (reference sequence) as GTSNPN and SVGIG. At the junction V is shortened by 4 bases and J by 8 bases, with 17 bases in between. The CDR3 numbers 13 residues from cysteine through phenylalanine. Solely the CDR3 DNA is kept, with 39 bases framed from the first base. Healthy HIV-negative adults with no recently reported acute infections or vaccinations were included as donors. Every donor was a Caucasian adult living in Nashville, Tennessee, USA. Magnetic negative selection was used to enrich CD4+ T cells, after which naive cells were positively selected on CD45RA and the negative fraction became the memory subset. Blood was collected by leukapheresis, and PBMCs were isolated by Ficoll-Histopaque density gradient centrifugation and then cryopreserved in liquid nitrogen vapor phase. Purity and quantity of every magnetically sorted T cell population were checked by analytical flow cytometry. Each sorted fraction had its genomic DNA isolated and then quantified by UV absorbance on a Nanodrop 2000c.

Using the deep immunoSEQ assay, TCR CDR3 regions were amplified from genomic DNA by multiplex PCR. Genomic DNA extracted from each cell subset was distributed evenly over all wells of several immunoSEQ 96-well plates, and each plate served as one replicate. For sorted subsets, 200 ng of genomic DNA, equivalent to 30,000 or so T cell genomes, went into each replicate PCR. The purified libraries were quantified using a Qubit 3.0 fluorometer, sized with a Bioanalyzer 2100, and then quantified again using the KAPA Library Quantification kit. Every immunoSEQ 96-well plate was sequenced on a dedicated single-read 150-cycle Illumina NextSeq 550 flow cell. The paper's data handling went like this. Because the immunoSEQ output included only junctional sequences and no quality scores, the filtering could not be the same as the filtering used for full-length reads. To assign V/J genes and CDR3, sequences were annotated using PyIR, a Python wrapper for IgBLAST v1.9, with IMGT germline references. Reads were removed for weak V/J assignments (E-value above 1e-6), missing CDR3, stop codons, out-of-frame junctions, or ambiguous translated residues. A V3J clonotype was defined by an identical inferred V gene, J gene, and CDR3 amino acid sequence. Percentage overlap between repertoires was computed as shared unique clonotypes divided by the size of the smaller repertoire. Repertoire richness was assessed with RTK rarefaction, the Chao1 estimator, and Recon v2.1 estimates of unobserved clonotypes. Generation probabilities were computed with OLGA for all TCRbeta clonotypes obtained by the gDNA method from a few donors. The table comes from immuneACCESS by way of TCRdb, which keeps in-frame sequences with V and J called. Part of the clones is missing from these tables; in studies checked, under half for an unresolved V gene and the rest for unknown reasons. Clone size and V and J calls were adopted from that table, with D and trimming inferred from the DNA. Present in this sample are about a million clones, more than 75% of which were seen just once. The ten largest clones add up to about 1.5% of the sample.

Sequenced: memory CD4+ T cells sorted from blood. What this sample's cell subset or site label stands for: CD45RA-negative fraction. The TCR was taken from a man in his late teens or twenties in good health. The rearrangement combines TRBV30 with TRBJ1-2; a confident D gene designation cannot be given. The nucleotide sequence is given as TGTGCCTGGAAAGGTCTCCGGGGAGGGGGCTACACCTTC. It encodes CAWKGLRGGGYTF.